This T cell receptor beta chain was retrieved from a study of post-analysis software for immune sequencing data. This clonotype was detected a few times. Antigen specificity is unknown. Study-level points and caveats: Five or six TRBV segments, TRBV5-6, TRBV5-1 and TRBV20-1 among them, were found more frequent in patients than controls.

Researchers reported that TCR beta cDNA libraries carried unique molecular identifiers. TCRdb re-derived calls from the PCR reads in MiXCR, one entry per CDR3 protein. Altogether approximately 730,000 distinct CDR3 sequences are present, 25% to 30% being singletons, with the ten largest covering roughly 0.57%. Germline loops: CDR1 KGHDR, CDR2 SFDVKD. V trimming: 4 bases; J trimming: 6 bases; junction bases outside the gene matches: 4. The CDR3 is made up of 16 amino acids. The TCR originated in a girl aged 5-17 years with multiple sclerosis. The chain couples TRBV24-1 to TRBJ2-1; TRBD2 aligns across 14 bases. The sample consisted of blood. The CDR3 sequence is CATSDPGLAGVNEQFF. In DNA form, the CDR3 reads TGTGCCACCAGTGACCCGGGACTAGCGGGAGTCAATGAGCAGTTCTTC.